This T cell receptor (beta chain) was recovered during a study of neoadjuvant anti-PD-1 for oral cavity cancer. About the study: Patients mostly received three to four biweekly nivolumab doses at 3 mg/kg before surgery.

Germline V gene lookup returns CDR1 MNHNS and CDR2 SASEGT. Trimming left V 0 bases short and J 0 bases short, with 12 bases between. This CDR3 has 17 residues. Generated by immunoSEQ multiplex PCR, the TCRdb table keeps only in-frame clones and is missing some. The sample lists some 9,800 clones; approximately 59% were seen once. Described time point: after neoadjuvant nivolumab, at surgical resection. No culture or expansion preceded analysis of these blood cells. The count of this clone is one. The source material was PBMCs, sampled after nivolumab (anti-PD-1) treatment. The V gene is TRBV6-1, the J gene TRBJ1-5; D is unresolved. The receptor was isolated from a person aged 40 to 85 with oral cavity squamous cell carcinoma. CDR3 in DNA: TGTGCCAGCAGTGAAGCAGGCAAATTAAATAGCAATCAGCCCCAGCATTTT. This sequence encodes CASSEAGKLNSNQPQHF.